The 27 T cell receptor beta chains given below trace back to one sample, sequenced in a study of T-cell reconstitution after alpha-beta-depleted transplantation in children. Unique molecular identifiers were used to barcode this TCRbeta library. TCRdb reprocessed the PCR reads with MiXCR, giving one entry per CDR3 protein. This table holds about 540,000 distinct CDR3 sequences, around 17% found once. Here the sequenced sample was PBMCs from the stem cell graft donor, taken from the stem cell graft. Receptor source: a human donor who donated a stem cell graft to a child with acute lymphoblastic leukemia.

The V and J genes are TRBV4-2 and TRBJ1-2; no clear D gene. Germline V gene data show CDR1 as LGHNA and CDR2 as YNFKEQ. The CDR3 length is 16 residues. V was trimmed by 0 bases and J by 0 bases, leaving 11 bases between them. The DNA of the CDR3 is TGTGCCAGCAGCCAAGATCTAAGGCGGGCTAACTATGGCTACACCTTC. This gives the protein CASSQDLRRANYGYTF.

J is TRBJ1-1 and V is TRBV29-1; no reliable D call. Trimming left V 0 bases short and J 0 bases short, with 14 bases between. Germline V lookup: CDR1 SQVTM, CDR2 ANQGSEA. The length of the CDR3 is 16 residues. CDR3 region: CSVEEGIKGLNTEAFF. The DNA of the CDR3 is TGCAGCGTTGAAGAAGGAATTAAAGGGCTGAACACTGAAGCTTTCTTT.

The chain has TRBV5-1 and TRBJ1-3, with D uncertain. Germline values: CDR1 SGHRS, CDR2 YFSETQ. The CDR3 has 16 amino acids. The V end lost 0 bases, the J end lost 0 bases, and 10 bases lay between the germline ends. The chain's CDR3 is CASSLDPSHSGNTIYF. DNA for the CDR3: TGCGCCAGCAGCTTGGATCCGTCTCACTCTGGAAACACCATATATTTT.

This clonotype was seen only a few times. V and J are TRBV20-1 and TRBJ1-1; D gene unclear. Germline assignment: CDR1 DFQATT and CDR2 SNEGSKA (reference sequence). CDR3 length: 12 residues. V lost 4 bases, J lost 5 bases, and 11 bases lay in between. The CDR3 DNA reads TGCAGTGCTACCGCAAAAGGAACTGAAGCTTTCTTT. Protein sequence: CSATAKGTEAFF.

V gene TRBV10-1 combines with J gene TRBJ1-1; D remains unclear. Per the germline V gene, CDR1 is WNHNN and CDR2 is SYGVQD (reference sequence). The V end was cut by 3 bases, the J end by 1 base, with 6 bases between. This CDR3 contains 13 residues. CDR3 DNA: TGCGCCAGCAGTGAAAGGGAGAACACTGAAGCTTTCTTT. It yields the protein CASSERENTEAFF.

V usage is TRBV27 and J usage is TRBJ1-1; possibly TRBD1 for D (5 bases). Per the germline V gene, CDR1 is MNHEY and CDR2 is SMNVEV (reference sequence). There are 14 residues in the CDR3. The germline V and J ends were trimmed by 6 bases and 0 bases, with 11 bases remaining between them. The CDR3 protein is CASRLGTVNTEAFF. CDR3 DNA: TGTGCCAGCAGATTGGGGACGGTGAACACTGAAGCTTTCTTT.

In this sample, this clonotype turned up a few times. The chain joins TRBV12-3 or TRBV12-4 to TRBJ1-4; D not resolved. This CDR3 contains 14 residues. Trimming stripped 3 bases from V and 5 bases from J, with 10 bases between. The CDR3 loop reads CASSLGGLNEKLFF. The CDR3 nucleotides are TGTGCCAGCAGTTTGGGCGGACTCAATGAAAAACTGTTTTTT.

In this sample, this clonotype turned up a few times. The chain is built from TRBV27 and TRBJ2-3, with D perhaps TRBD2 (6 bases). Per germline, CDR1 MNHEY and CDR2 SMNVEV (reference sequence). V dropped 4 bases and J dropped 5 bases, with 16 bases sitting between them. CDR3 length equals 15 residues. As DNA, the CDR3 is TGTGCCAGCAGTTCCCCGACTAGTGCGTTAGATACGCAGTATTTT. This codes for CASSSPTSALDTQYF.

A few counts support this clonotype. CDR3 sequence: CASDSDSNQPQHF. CDR3 nucleotide sequence: TGTGCCAGTGATAGCGATAGCAATCAGCCCCAGCATTTT. This rearrangement joins TRBV19 to TRBJ1-5; no firm D call. Per germline, CDR1 LNHDA and CDR2 SQIVND (reference sequence). This CDR3 contains 13 residues. The V gene lost 8 bases and the J gene lost 0 bases, with 8 bases spanning the gap. Filled out from reference TRBV19 and TRBJ1-5, the complete variable domain reads DGGITQSPKYLFRKEGQNVTLSCEQNLNHDAMYWYRQDPGQGLRLIYYSQIVNDFQKGDIAEGYSVSREKKESFPLTVTSAQKNPTAFYLCASDSDSNQPQHFGDGTRLSIL.

The chain employs TRBV27 and TRBJ2-1; D is perhaps TRBD2 (7 bases). This CDR3 is built from 13 residues. The germline V and J ends were trimmed by 4 bases and 5 bases, with 9 bases remaining between them. CDR1 is MNHEY and CDR2 is SMNVEV in the germline V gene (reference sequence). The CDR3 DNA reads TGTGCCAGCAGTTGGGGGGGCGACAATGAGCAGTTCTTC. It specifies CASSWGGDNEQFF.

This clonotype was picked up a small number of times. V gene TRBV5-1 combines with J gene TRBJ2-7; TRBD1 matches 7 bases. Trimming removed 5 bases from V and 2 bases from J; junction bases left unmatched: 10. This CDR3 has 15 residues. In germline, CDR1 is SGHRS, CDR2 YFSETQ. The CDR3 loop is CASRSPGTATYEQYF. Here the CDR3 DNA reads TGCGCCAGCAGGTCCCCCGGGACAGCAACCTACGAGCAGTACTTC.

This clonotype turned up a few times. This chain uses TRBV6-5 with TRBJ2-1, with 7 nucleotides matching TRBD2. Unmatched junction bases numbered 8, after V lost 2 bases and J lost 7 bases. Germline V gene lookup returns CDR1 MNHEY and CDR2 SVGAGI. This CDR3 spans 15 amino acids. The CDR3 sequence: CASSYGAGRVNEQFF. Written as DNA, the CDR3 is TGTGCCAGCAGTTACGGAGCGGGACGGGTGAATGAGCAGTTCTTC.

This clonotype was seen a few times. This CDR3 is CASSFGGYEKLFF. In nucleotides, the CDR3 is TGTGCCAGCAGTTTCGGGGGTTATGAAAAACTGTTTTTT. This chain links TRBV12-3 or TRBV12-4 with TRBJ1-4; D might be TRBD1 (5 bases). The ends were cut back, 3 bases at V and 6 bases at J, with 8 bases in the middle. The CDR3 is 13 amino acids.

This clonotype has only a few counts. V is TRBV5-5 and J is TRBJ1-3; unclear D gene. The CDR3 consists of 13 residues. Germline V CDR1 and CDR2: SGHKS, YYEKEE (reference sequence). V lost 1 base to trimming and J lost 2 bases, with 4 bases between them. The CDR3 DNA follows: TGTGCCAGCAGCTTGTATCCTGGAAACACCATATATTTT. Its translation is CASSLYPGNTIYF.

This clonotype showed up just a few times. The rearrangement links TRBV14 to TRBJ2-1; no reliable D call. Germline V CDR1 and CDR2: SGHDN, FVKESK. The V and J ends lost 0 bases and 13 bases respectively, with 13 bases between them. CDR3 size: 13 residues. The CDR3 DNA reads as TGTGCCAGCAGCCAAGAAACGTGGGCAAGACAGTTCTTC. This encodes CASSQETWARQFF. Full variable domain (remainder filled in from reference TRBV14 and TRBJ2-1): EAGVTQFPSHSVIEKGQTVTLRCDPISGHDNLYWYRRVMGKEIKFLLHFVKESKQDESGMPNNRFLAERTGGTYSTLKVQPAELEDSGVYFCASSQETWARQFFGPGTRLTVL.

In this sample, this clonotype turned up a few times. The chain carries TRBV27 and TRBJ1-2, with 7 bases lining up with TRBD1. This CDR3 spans 16 amino acids. V lost 5 bases to trimming and J lost 2 bases; unmatched junction nucleotides: 11. Per germline, CDR1 MNHEY and CDR2 SMNVEV (reference sequence). As DNA, the CDR3 is TGTGCCAGCAGTCGACTAGGGACAGTCACCAACTATGGCTACACCTTC. Translated, it gives CASSRLGTVTNYGYTF.

The V call is TRBV6-5, the J call TRBJ1-2; maybe TRBD1 (6 bases). This CDR3 comprises 16 residues. Trimming removed 5 bases at V and 0 bases at J, with 16 bases between. The germline V gene has CDR1 MNHEY and CDR2 SVGAGI. CDR3 nucleotide sequence: TGTGCCAGCAGTCACAGACAGGCCGCAGCTAACTATGGCTACACCTTC. This gives the protein CASSHRQAAANYGYTF.

In this sample, this clonotype turned up a few times. The CDR3: CASSPAGRGNEQFF. The CDR3 DNA is TGTGCCAGCAGCCCAGCGGGACGCGGTAATGAGCAGTTCTTC. The chain links TRBV7-9 to TRBJ2-1, with TRBD2 identical over 7 bases. CDR1 is SEHNR and CDR2 is FQNEAQ in the germline V gene (reference sequence). J was trimmed by 7 bases and V by 5 bases; bases with no gene match: 8. The CDR3 is 14 residues long. Full variable domain (outside the CDR3, taken from reference TRBV7-9 and TRBJ2-1): DTGVSQNPRHKITKRGQNVTFRCDPISEHNRLYWYRQTLGQGPEFLTYFQNEAQLEKSRLLSDRFSAERPKGSFSTLEIQRTEQGDSAMYLCASSPAGRGNEQFFGPGTRLTVL.

This chain links TRBV20-1 with TRBJ1-2; weak D call: TRBD1 (6 bases). CDR3 size: 17 residues. From germline, CDR1 is DFQATT and CDR2 SNEGSKA (reference sequence). Trimming took off 5 bases at V and 0 bases at J, with 22 bases between the two ends. The CDR3 here is CSAPEIRTALSNYGYTF. CDR3 nucleotides: TGCAGTGCTCCGGAAATTCGGACAGCCCTTTCTAACTATGGCTACACCTTC.

This clonotype was seen repeatedly, ten times or more. The rearrangement uses TRBV29-1 and TRBJ1-1; D perhaps matches TRBD1 (6 bases). The CDR3 covers 12 residues. V dropped 7 bases and J dropped 0 bases, with 9 bases sitting between them. The germline V gene has CDR1 SQVTM and CDR2 ANQGSEA. For the CDR3, the DNA is TGCAGCGCCCACAGGGTGAACACTGAAGCTTTCTTT. Residues: CSAHRVNTEAFF.

The chain carries TRBV7-9 and TRBJ2-5; D gene uncertain. Germline CDR1 and CDR2: SEHNR and FQNEAQ (reference sequence). Trimming removed 7 bases at V and 4 bases at J, with 7 bases between. The CDR3 has 11 residues. Here the CDR3 reads CASTTGETQYF. The CDR3 DNA is TGTGCCAGCACGACTGGAGAGACCCAGTACTTC.

This clonotype was found a few times. This chain joins TRBV4-1 and TRBJ1-2, with D uncertain. Germline-derived CDR1 and CDR2 are MGHRA and YSYEKL. This CDR3 has 13 residues. Trimming took 0 bases from V and 8 from J, leaving 10 bases between them. The CDR3 nucleotides are TGCGCCAGCAGCCAAGATGGGCTACCGGGCTACACCTTC. Its protein product is CASSQDGLPGYTF.

This sequence joins TRBV7-8 and TRBJ2-1; TRBD2 aligns across 14 bases. V dropped 4 bases and J dropped 8; count of bases not matched to a gene: 7. This CDR3 is 16 amino acids long. Germline V gene sequence: CDR1 SGHVS, CDR2 FQNEAQ. The CDR3 loop is CASSSVTSGRGDEQFF. The CDR3 coding sequence is TGTGCCAGCAGCTCGGTGACTAGCGGGAGGGGGGATGAGCAGTTCTTC.

The CDR3 DNA reads TGTGCCAGCAGCTTCCCCCGTGAGTGGTTTGGAGACAATGAGCAGTTCTTC. Translation: CASSFPREWFGDNEQFF. This chain connects TRBV7-2 to TRBJ2-1; D remains unclear. Trimming pared 3 bases from V and 5 bases from J, leaving 20 bases between. Germline V gives CDR1 SGHTA, CDR2 FQGNSA. There are 17 residues in the CDR3.

The chain combines TRBV10-3 with TRBJ1-4, with D unresolved. The CDR3 has 14 residues. Germline V gene data show CDR1 as ENHRY and CDR2 as SYGVKD. The V end lost 2 bases, the J end lost 5 bases, and 9 bases lay between the germline ends. The CDR3 loop is CAISEALRNEKLFF. CDR3 DNA sequence: TGTGCCATCAGTGAGGCGCTCCGGAATGAAAAACTGTTTTTT.

This rearrangement joins TRBV20-1 to TRBJ2-3; D may be TRBD2 (6 bases). The CDR3 is 15 amino acids. Per germline, CDR1 DFQATT and CDR2 SNEGSKA (reference sequence). V gave up 0 bases and J gave up 0 bases, with 10 bases separating them. The CDR3 DNA follows: TGCAGTGCTAGAGATGGGACTGCTAGCACAGATACGCAGTATTTT. This gives the protein CSARDGTASTDTQYF.

This clonotype appeared a few times. V gene TRBV7-9 combines with J gene TRBJ1-1, with D uncertain. The CDR3 sequence is 12 residues long. Germline V gene data show CDR1 as SEHNR and CDR2 as FQNEAQ (reference sequence). Trimming shortened V by 6 bases and J by 1 base, and 6 bases separated the two germline ends. DNA for the CDR3: TGTGCCAGCAGATATGGGAACACTGAAGCTTTCTTT. Translation gives CASRYGNTEAFF.